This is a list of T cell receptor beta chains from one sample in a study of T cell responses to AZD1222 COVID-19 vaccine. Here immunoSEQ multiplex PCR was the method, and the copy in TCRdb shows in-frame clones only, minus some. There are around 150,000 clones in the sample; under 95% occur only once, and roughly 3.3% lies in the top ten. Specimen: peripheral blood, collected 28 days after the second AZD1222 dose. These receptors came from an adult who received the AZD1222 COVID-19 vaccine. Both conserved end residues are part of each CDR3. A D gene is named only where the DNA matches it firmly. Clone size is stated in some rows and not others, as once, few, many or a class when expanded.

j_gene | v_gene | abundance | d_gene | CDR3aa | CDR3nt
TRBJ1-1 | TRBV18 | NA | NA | CASSRYGVRSTEAFF | TGTGCCAGCTCACGGTACGGCGTCCGGAGCACTGAAGCTTTCTTT
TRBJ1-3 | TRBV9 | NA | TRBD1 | CARTRDRGNTIYF | TGTGCCAGGACCCGGGACAGGGGAAACACCATATATTTT
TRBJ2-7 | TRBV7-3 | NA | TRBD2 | CASSSTSGEQYF | TGTGCCAGCAGCTCAACTAGCGGCGAGCAGTACTTC
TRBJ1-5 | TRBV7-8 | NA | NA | CASSLDPGNSNQPQHF | TGTGCCAGCAGCTTAGACCCCGGGAACAGCAATCAGCCCCAGCATTTT
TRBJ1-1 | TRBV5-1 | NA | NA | CASSRVRESPEAFF | TGCGCCAGCAGCCGTGTCAGGGAAAGTCCTGAAGCTTTCTTT
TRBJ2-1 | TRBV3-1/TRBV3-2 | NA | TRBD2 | CASQGLGLAAYNEQFF | TGTGCCAGCCAAGGATTGGGACTAGCGGCCTACAATGAGCAGTTCTTC
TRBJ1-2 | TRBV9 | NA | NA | CASSVTGRHYGYTF | TGTGCCAGCAGCGTTACAGGGAGGCACTATGGCTACACCTTC
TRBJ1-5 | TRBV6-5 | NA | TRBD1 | CASSWGQNSNQPQHF | TGTGCCAGCAGTTGGGGACAGAATAGCAATCAGCCCCAGCATTTT
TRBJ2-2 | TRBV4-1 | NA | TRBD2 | CASSQAWTSLTGELFF | TGCGCCAGCAGCCAAGCGTGGACTAGCTTAACCGGGGAGCTGTTTTTT
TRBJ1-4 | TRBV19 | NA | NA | CASSGLGLGGEKLFF | TGTGCCAGTAGTGGCCTGGGACTTGGGGGTGAAAAACTGTTTTTT
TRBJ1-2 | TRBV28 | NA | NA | CASSFFTSGGWGGYTF | TGTGCCAGCAGTTTCTTCACGAGCGGGGGCTGGGGTGGCTACACCTTC
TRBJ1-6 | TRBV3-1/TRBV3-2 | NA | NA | CASSNRVGNSPLHF | TGTGCCAGCAGTAACAGGGTTGGGAATTCACCCCTCCACTTT
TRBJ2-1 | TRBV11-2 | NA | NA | CASSLVGSYNEQFF | TGTGCCAGCAGCTTAGTCGGGTCCTACAATGAGCAGTTCTTC
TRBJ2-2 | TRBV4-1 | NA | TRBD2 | CASSPGPGTRNTGELFF | TGCGCCAGCAGCCCGGGACCCGGGACTAGAAACACCGGGGAGCTGTTTTTT
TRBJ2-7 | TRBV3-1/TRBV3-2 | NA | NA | CASRPEAGGPYEQYF | TGTGCCAGCAGGCCGGAAGCGGGCGGTCCCTACGAGCAGTACTTC
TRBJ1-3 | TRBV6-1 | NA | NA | CASSERLATSGNTIYF | TGTGCCAGCAGTGAAAGGTTGGCTACCTCTGGAAACACCATATATTTT
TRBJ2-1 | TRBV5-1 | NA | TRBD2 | CASSGSGGPVNEQFF | TGCGCCAGCAGCGGCTCGGGAGGGCCTGTCAATGAGCAGTTCTTC
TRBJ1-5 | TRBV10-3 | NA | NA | CAISEGPRGDQPQHF | TGTGCCATCAGTGAAGGACCCCGAGGGGACCAGCCCCAGCATTTT
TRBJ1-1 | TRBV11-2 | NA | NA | CASSPLRARNTEAFF | TGTGCCAGCAGCCCTCTTCGTGCAAGGAACACTGAAGCTTTCTTT
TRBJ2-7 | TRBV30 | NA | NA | CAWKPQDQINYEQYF | TGTGCCTGGAAACCACAGGACCAAATAAACTACGAGCAGTACTTC
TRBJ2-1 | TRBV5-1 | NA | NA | CASSLGQVYNEQFF | TGCGCCAGCAGCTTGGGACAAGTTTACAATGAGCAGTTCTTC
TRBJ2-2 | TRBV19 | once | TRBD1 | CASRSGQDYGELFF | TGTGCCAGTAGGAGCGGACAGGATTATGGGGAGCTGTTTTTT
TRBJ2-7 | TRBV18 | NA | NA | CASSPTRQESAEQYF | TGTGCCAGCTCACCAACCCGTCAGGAAAGTGCCGAGCAGTACTTC
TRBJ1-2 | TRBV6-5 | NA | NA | CASSYSSRNNYGYTF | TGTGCCAGCAGTTACTCGAGCAGGAACAACTATGGCTACACCTTC
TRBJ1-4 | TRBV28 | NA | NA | CASSLGQGKLFF | TGTGCCAGCAGTTTAGGACAAGGAAAACTGTTTTTT
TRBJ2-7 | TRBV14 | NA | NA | CASRDRSSYEQYF | TGTGCCAGCAGAGACAGGTCCTCCTACGAGCAGTACTTC
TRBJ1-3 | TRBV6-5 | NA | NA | CASSYSRPGSGNTIYF | TGTGCCAGCAGTTACTCGAGGCCTGGCTCTGGAAACACCATATATTTT
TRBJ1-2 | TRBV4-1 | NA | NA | CASSQGAVGYTF | TGCGCCAGCAGCCAGGGGGCTGTCGGCTACACCTTC
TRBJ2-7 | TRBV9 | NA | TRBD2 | CASSPGLADTPISYEQYF | TGTGCCAGCAGCCCGGGACTAGCGGACACACCTATCTCCTACGAGCAGTACTTC
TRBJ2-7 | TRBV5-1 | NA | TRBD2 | CASSFRPQGLAGEGGSYEQYF | TGCGCCAGCAGCTTTAGGCCCCAGGGACTAGCGGGCGAAGGGGGCTCCTACGAGCAGTACTTC
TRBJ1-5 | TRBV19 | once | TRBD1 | CASSIVQGALAQPQHF | TGTGCCAGTAGTATTGTACAGGGGGCGTTGGCTCAGCCCCAGCATTTT
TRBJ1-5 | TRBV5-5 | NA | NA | CASSFLLGNQPQHF | TGTGCCAGCAGCTTTCTCTTGGGCAATCAGCCCCAGCATTTT
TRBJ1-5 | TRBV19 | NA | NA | CASSQQSNQPQHF | TGTGCCAGTAGTCAACAGTCCAATCAGCCCCAGCATTTT
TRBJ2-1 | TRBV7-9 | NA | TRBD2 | CASSWGLAYNEQFF | TGTGCCAGCAGCTGGGGACTAGCCTACAATGAGCAGTTCTTC
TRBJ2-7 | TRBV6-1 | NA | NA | CASSEVSEQYF | TGTGCCAGCAGTGAAGTTTCCGAGCAGTACTTC
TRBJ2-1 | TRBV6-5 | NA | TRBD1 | CASRTGTGAYNEQFF | TGTGCCAGCAGAACCGGGACAGGAGCCTACAATGAGCAGTTCTTC
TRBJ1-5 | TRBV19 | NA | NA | CASMDSNQPQHF | TGTGCCAGTATGGACAGCAATCAGCCCCAGCATTTT
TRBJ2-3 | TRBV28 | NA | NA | CASSPLSDTQYF | TGTGCCAGCAGCCCTTTATCAGATACGCAGTATTTT
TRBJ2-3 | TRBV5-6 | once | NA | CASSRPGFTDTQYF | TGTGCCAGCAGCCGCCCGGGGTTTACAGATACGCAGTATTTT
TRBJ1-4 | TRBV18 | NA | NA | CASSPPGANEKLFF | TGTGCCAGCTCACCACCGGGGGCTAATGAAAAACTGTTTTTT
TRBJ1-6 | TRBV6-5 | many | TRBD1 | CASSLQGESFSPLHF | TGTGCCAGCAGCCTACAGGGGGAGTCTTTTTCACCCCTCCACTTT
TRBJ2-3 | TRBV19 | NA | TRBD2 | CASSVTSDRTDTQYF | TGTGCCAGTAGTGTGACTAGCGACCGCACAGATACGCAGTATTTT
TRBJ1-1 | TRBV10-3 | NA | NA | CAISEFRGNTEAFF | TGTGCCATCAGTGAGTTCAGGGGGAACACTGAAGCTTTCTTT
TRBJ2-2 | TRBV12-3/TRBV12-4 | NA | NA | CASSRRYTGELFF | TGTGCCAGCTCGCGGAGATACACCGGGGAGCTGTTTTTT